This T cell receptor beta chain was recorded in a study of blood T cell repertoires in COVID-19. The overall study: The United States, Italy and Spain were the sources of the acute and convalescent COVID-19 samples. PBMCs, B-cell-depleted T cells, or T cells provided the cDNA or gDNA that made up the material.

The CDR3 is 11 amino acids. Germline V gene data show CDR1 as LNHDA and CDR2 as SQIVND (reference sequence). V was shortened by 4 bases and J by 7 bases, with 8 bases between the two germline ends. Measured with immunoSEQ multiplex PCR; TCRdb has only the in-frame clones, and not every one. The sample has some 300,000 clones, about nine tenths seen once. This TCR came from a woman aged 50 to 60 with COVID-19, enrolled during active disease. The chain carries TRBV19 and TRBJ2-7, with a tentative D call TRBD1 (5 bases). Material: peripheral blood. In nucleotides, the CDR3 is TGTGCCAGTAGTAAGGGGTGGGAGCAGTACTTC. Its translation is CASSKGWEQYF.